This T cell receptor (beta chain) emerged from a study of beta chain features in type 1 diabetes (dated by TCRdb to between 2017 and 2018). A note on the overall study: Patients and healthy donors did not differ in mean age, gender distribution, total cell number or subset yield. Across all samples, about 110 million sorted cells were examined, and cell number per subset correlated strongly with RNA yield. In the study, TCRB repertoires of sorted circulating CD4+ T cell subsets from recently diagnosed type 1 diabetes patients were compared with those of matched healthy donors. Naive and central memory subsets were obtained from all 28 donors, but regulatory and stem cell-like memory subsets were isolated from only 8 patients and roughly 8 healthy donors.

Trimming removed 3 bases from V and 6 bases from J, leaving 16 bases between the germline ends. The CDR3 measures 15 amino acids from cysteine to phenylalanine. The CDR3 DNA has 45 bases and is translated from base 1. The germline V gene gives CDR1 as SGDLS and CDR2 as YYNGEE. The entire amount of isolated RNA was reverse transcribed using the High Capacity cDNA Reverse Transcription Kit, so the sequenced TCRB transcripts were expressed ones. Deep immunoSEQ sequencing was applied to naive, central memory and regulatory T cell samples, giving an average of roughly 3.5 million total reads per sample. After sorted cells were lysed in RLT buffer, RNA was extracted with DNase-treated RNeasy Micro or Mini kits, with the choice depending on cell number. Each cell subset was processed on its own to prevent cross-contamination, while patient and healthy donor samples were processed together. Using the immunoSEQ multiplex PCR, TCRB sequences were amplified from cDNA into 87-bp fragments spanning the CDR3 region. Sequencing of the amplicons was done on the Illumina HiSeq platform. As for the original processing: Synthetic template baselines were used to correct PCR bias computationally, reads within Hamming distance 2 were collapsed, and singletons that could not be merged were discarded. Reads were aligned to IMGT to assign V, D and J genes, CDR3 length, and insertions or deletions at six rearrangement sites. Within each subset, clonotype counts were normalized to the number of sorted cells before true diversity and Gini coefficients were calculated with the tcR R package. Repertoire sharing was quantified using the overlap coefficient calculated on TCRB nucleotide sequences. TCRdb provides this immuneACCESS table in a form limited to in-frame rearrangements. Some clones are lacking; in checked studies, under half of them reflect an unresolved V gene, and why the rest are absent is not known. The D gene and trimming were derived from the DNA, and the V and J assignments and clone size from that table. This sample comprises 250,000 to 400,000 clones, 11% to 15% of them detected only once. The ten biggest clones cover roughly 6.7% of the sample.

Each donor gave one peripheral blood draw, averaging approximately 120 mL, which was collected into heparinised tubes. Naive, central memory, regulatory and stem cell-like memory CD4+ T cells were sorted on a BD FACSAria II using a panel including CD45RO, CCR7, CD25, CD127, CD95 and CD27. Every sorted population had a purity above 95%. PBMCs were isolated right away by Lymphoprep density gradient centrifugation and were stained directly, without culture. Samples were stained and sorted in pairs, with one healthy donor and one patient per experiment, so that batch effects were minimized. This clone was counted a few times. No cognate antigen has been identified for it. Base-call qualities are not available, and no considerably larger clone is one nucleotide away. Study-wide findings and limitations: Naive, central memory and regulatory TCRB repertoires appeared to be more similar among patients than among healthy donors. Shorter templates might be favored by PCR, yet because patient and control samples were amplified and corrected together, any such skew would affect both groups equally. A moderate but significant shortening of TCRB CDR3 length was observed in type 1 diabetes patients in all four CD4+ subsets. Because small numbers of individuals were included in the HLA sub-analyses, any influence of HLA type on TCRB rearrangement was left unresolved. Fewer insertions and more nucleotide deletions at VDJ recombination sites were observed in patients with type 1 diabetes, implying thymic rearrangement abnormalities. Sequencing cDNA rather than genomic DNA could over-represent highly expressing activated cells, although activation and CD3 levels did not differ between groups.

The chain uses TRBV9 and TRBJ2-1, with the D gene possibly TRBD1 or TRBD2, each one fitting 5 bases. Input material: central memory CD4+ T cells from blood. The clonotype comes from a man aged 25-40 years in good health. This receptor has the CDR3 CASSAGTLGANEQFF. The base sequence is TGTGCCAGCAGCGCAGGGACCCTAGGGGCCAATGAGCAGTTCTTC.